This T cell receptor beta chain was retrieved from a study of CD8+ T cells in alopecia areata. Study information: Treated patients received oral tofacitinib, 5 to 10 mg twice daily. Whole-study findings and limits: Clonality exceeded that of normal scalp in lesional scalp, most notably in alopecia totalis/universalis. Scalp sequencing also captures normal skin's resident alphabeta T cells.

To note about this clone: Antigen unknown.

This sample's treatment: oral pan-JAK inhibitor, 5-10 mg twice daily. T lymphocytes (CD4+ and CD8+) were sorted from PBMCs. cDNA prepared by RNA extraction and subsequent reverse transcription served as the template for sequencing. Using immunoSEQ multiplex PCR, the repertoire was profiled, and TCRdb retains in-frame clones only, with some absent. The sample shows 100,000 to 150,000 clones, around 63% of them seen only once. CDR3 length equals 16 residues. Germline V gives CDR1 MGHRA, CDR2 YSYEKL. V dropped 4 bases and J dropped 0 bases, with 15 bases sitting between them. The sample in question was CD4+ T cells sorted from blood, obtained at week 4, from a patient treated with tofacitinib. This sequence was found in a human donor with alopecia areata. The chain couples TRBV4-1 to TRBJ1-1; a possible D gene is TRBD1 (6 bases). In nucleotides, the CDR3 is TGCGCCAGCAGCCTCGGAGGGCCAGGGGTGAACACTGAAGCTTTCTTT. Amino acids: CASSLGGPGVNTEAFF.